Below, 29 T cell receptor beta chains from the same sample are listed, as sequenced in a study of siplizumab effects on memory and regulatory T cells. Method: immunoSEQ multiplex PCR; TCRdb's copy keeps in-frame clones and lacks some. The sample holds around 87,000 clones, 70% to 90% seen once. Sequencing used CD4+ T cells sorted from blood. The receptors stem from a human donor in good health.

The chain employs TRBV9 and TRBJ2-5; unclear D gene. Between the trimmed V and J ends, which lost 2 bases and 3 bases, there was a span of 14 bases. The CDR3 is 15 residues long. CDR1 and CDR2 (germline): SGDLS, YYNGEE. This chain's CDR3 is CASSVSPTREETQYF. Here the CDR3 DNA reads TGTGCCAGCAGCGTTAGCCCGACCCGAGAAGAGACCCAGTACTTC. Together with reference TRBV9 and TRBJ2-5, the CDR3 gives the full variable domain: DSGVTQTPKHLITATGQRVTLRCSPRSGDLSVYWYQQSLDQGLQFLIQYYNGEERAKGNILERFSAQQFPDLHSELNLSSLELGDSALYFCASSVSPTREETQYFGPGTRLLVL.

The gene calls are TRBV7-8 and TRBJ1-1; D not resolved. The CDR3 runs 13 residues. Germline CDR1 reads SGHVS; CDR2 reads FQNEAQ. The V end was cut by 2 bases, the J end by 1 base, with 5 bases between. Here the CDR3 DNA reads TGTGCCAGCAGCTTATCAGAGAACACTGAAGCTTTCTTT. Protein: CASSLSENTEAFF.

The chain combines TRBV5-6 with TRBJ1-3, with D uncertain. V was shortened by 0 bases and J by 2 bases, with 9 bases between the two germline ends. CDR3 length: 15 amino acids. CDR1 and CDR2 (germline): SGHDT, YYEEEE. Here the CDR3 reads CASSLDVMAGNTIYF. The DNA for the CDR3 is TGTGCCAGCAGCTTGGATGTGATGGCTGGAAACACCATATATTTT.

The CDR3 spells CASRWTGGTEAFF. The CDR3 region has the DNA TGTGCCAGCAGGTGGACAGGGGGCACTGAAGCTTTCTTT. V is TRBV7-2 and J is TRBJ1-1; 10 bases are shared with TRBD1. Unmatched junction bases numbered 2, after V lost 6 bases and J lost 4 bases. The CDR3 runs 13 residues. CDR1 and CDR2 from the germline V gene are SGHTA and FQGNSA. The complete variable domain, with remaining parts taken from reference TRBV7-2 and TRBJ1-1, reads GAGVSQSPSNKVTEKGKDVELRCDPISGHTALYWYRQSLGQGLEFLIYFQGNSAPDKSGLPSDRFSAERTGGSVSTLTIQRTQQEDSAVYLCASRWTGGTEAFFGQGTRLTVV.

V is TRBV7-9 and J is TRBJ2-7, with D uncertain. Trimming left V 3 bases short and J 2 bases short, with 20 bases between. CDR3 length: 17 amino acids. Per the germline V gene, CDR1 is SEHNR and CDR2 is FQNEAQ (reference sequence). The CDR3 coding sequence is TGTGCCAGCAGCTTCAAGTCCGGGTTCTCCGGCACCTACGAGCAGTACTTC. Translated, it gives CASSFKSGFSGTYEQYF. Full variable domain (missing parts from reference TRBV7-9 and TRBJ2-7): DTGVSQNPRHKITKRGQNVTFRCDPISEHNRLYWYRQTLGQGPEFLTYFQNEAQLEKSRLLSDRFSAERPKGSFSTLEIQRTEQGDSAMYLCASSFKSGFSGTYEQYFGPGTRLTVT.

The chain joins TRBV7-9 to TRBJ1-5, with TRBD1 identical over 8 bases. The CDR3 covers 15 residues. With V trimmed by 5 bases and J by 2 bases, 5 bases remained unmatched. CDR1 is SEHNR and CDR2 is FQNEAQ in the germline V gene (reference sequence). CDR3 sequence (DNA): TGTGCCAGCAGCCCATCGACAGGGGGCAATCAGCCCCAGCATTTT. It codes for CASSPSTGGNQPQHF. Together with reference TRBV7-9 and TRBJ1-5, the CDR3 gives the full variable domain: DTGVSQNPRHKITKRGQNVTFRCDPISEHNRLYWYRQTLGQGPEFLTYFQNEAQLEKSRLLSDRFSAERPKGSFSTLEIQRTEQGDSAMYLCASSPSTGGNQPQHFGDGTRLSIL.

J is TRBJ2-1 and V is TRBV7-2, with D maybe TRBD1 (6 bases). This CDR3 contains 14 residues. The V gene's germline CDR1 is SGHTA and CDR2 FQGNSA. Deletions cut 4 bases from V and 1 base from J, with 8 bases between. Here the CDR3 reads CASSSQGSYNEQFF. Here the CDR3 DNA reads TGTGCCAGCAGCTCACAGGGTTCCTACAATGAGCAGTTCTTC.

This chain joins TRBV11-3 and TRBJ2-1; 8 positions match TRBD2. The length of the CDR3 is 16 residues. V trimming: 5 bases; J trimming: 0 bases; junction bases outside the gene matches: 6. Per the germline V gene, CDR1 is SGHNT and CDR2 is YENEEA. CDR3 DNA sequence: TGTGCCAGCAGCGGAAGTAGCGGGATCTCCTACAATGAGCAGTTCTTC. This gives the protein CASSGSSGISYNEQFF.

For the CDR3, the DNA is TGTGCCAGCAGCCCAGGGGGGCTTGGTGGCTACACCTTC. Its protein is CASSPGGLGGYTF. The chain employs TRBV7-8 and TRBJ1-2, with 7 bases that match TRBD1. With V trimmed by 5 bases and J by 7 bases, 7 bases remained unmatched. This CDR3 contains 13 residues. CDR1 SGHVS and CDR2 FQNEAQ come from the germline V gene.

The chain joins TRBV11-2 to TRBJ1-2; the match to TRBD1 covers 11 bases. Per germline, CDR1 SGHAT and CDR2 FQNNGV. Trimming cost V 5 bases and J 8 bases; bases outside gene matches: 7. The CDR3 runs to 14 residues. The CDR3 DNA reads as TGTGCCAGCAGCCGGGACAGGGGGAGCAGCGGCTACACCTTC. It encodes CASSRDRGSSGYTF.

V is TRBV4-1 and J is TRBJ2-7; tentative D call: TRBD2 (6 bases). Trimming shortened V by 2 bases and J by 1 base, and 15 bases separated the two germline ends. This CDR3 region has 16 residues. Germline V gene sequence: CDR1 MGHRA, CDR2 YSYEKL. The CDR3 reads CASSQSGTGVSYEQYF. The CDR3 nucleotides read TGCGCCAGCAGCCAATCAGGGACGGGAGTGTCCTACGAGCAGTACTTC.

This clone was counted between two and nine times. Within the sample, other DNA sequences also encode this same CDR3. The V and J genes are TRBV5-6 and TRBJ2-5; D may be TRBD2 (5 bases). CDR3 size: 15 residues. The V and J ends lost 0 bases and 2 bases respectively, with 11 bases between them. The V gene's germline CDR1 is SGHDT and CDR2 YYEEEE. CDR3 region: CASSLGRGPQETQYF. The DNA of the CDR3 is TGTGCCAGCAGCTTGGGCAGAGGGCCGCAAGAGACCCAGTACTTC.

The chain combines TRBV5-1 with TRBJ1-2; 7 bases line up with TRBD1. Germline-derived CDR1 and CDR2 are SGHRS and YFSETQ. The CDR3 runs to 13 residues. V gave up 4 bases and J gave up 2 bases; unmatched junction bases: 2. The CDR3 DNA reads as TGCGCCAGCAGCCCGGACAGGAACTATGGCTACACCTTC. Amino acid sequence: CASSPDRNYGYTF. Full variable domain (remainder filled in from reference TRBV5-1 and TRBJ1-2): KAGVTQTPRYLIKTRGQQVTLSCSPISGHRSVSWYQQTPGQGLQFLFEYFSETQRNKGNFPGRFSGRQFSNSRSEMNVSTLELGDSALYLCASSPDRNYGYTFGSGTRLTVV.

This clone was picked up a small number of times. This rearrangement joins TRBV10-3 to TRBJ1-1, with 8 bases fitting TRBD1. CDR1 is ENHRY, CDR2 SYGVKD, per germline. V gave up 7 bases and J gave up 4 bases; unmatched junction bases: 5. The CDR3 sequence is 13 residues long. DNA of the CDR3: TGTGCCATCACCAGACAGGGGAGCACTGAAGCTTTCTTT. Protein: CAITRQGSTEAFF.

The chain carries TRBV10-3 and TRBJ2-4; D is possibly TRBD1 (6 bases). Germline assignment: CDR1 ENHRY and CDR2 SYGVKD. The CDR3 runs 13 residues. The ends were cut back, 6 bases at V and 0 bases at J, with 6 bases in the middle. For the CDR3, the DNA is TGTGCCATCAGAGGGGGAGCCAAAAACATTCAGTACTTC. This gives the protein CAIRGGAKNIQYF.

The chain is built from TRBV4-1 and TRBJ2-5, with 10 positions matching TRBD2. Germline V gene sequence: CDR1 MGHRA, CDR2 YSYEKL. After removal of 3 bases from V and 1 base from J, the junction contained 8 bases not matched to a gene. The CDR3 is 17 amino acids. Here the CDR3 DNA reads TGCGCCAGCAGCCAGGCTGGACTAGCGGATTCCCAAGAGACCCAGTACTTC. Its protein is CASSQAGLADSQETQYF.

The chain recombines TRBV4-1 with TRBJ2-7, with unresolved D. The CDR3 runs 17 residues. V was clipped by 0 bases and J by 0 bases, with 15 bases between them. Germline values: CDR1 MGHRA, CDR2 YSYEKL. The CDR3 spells CASSQDPGRKSSYEQYF. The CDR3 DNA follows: TGCGCCAGCAGCCAAGACCCGGGCCGGAAGAGCTCCTACGAGCAGTACTTC.

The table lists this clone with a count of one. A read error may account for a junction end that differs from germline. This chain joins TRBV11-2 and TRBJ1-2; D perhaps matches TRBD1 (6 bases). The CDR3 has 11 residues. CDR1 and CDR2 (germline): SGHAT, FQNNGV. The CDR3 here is CASSFNRDGAF. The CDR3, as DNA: TGTGCCAGCAGCTTCAACAGGGACGGCGCCTTC.

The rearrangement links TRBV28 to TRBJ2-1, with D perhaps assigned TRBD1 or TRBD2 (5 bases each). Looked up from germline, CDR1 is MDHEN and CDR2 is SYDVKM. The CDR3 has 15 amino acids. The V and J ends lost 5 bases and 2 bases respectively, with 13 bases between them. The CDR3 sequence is CASSQLGTAYNEQFF. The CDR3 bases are TGTGCCAGCAGTCAACTCGGGACGGCCTACAATGAGCAGTTCTTC.

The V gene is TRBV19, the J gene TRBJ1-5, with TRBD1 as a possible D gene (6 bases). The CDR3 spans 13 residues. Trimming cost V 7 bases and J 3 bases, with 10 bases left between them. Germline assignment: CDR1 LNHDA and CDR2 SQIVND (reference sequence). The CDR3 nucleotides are TGTGCCAGTACCCTGGGGGCCAATCAGCCCCAGCATTTT. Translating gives CASTLGANQPQHF.

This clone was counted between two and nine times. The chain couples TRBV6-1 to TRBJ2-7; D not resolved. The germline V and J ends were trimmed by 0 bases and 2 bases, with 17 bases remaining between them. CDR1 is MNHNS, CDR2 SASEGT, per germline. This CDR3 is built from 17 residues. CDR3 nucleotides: TGTGCCAGCAGTGAAGCGGCAGTCCCTAGAACTCCCTACGAGCAGTACTTC. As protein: CASSEAAVPRTPYEQYF.

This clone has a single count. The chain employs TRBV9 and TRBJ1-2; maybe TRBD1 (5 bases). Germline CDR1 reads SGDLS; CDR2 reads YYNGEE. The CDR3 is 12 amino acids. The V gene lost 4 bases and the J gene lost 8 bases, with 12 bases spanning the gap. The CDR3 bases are TGTGCCAGCAGCCCCGGCCAGGGCGGCTACACCTTC. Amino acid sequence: CASSPGQGGYTF.

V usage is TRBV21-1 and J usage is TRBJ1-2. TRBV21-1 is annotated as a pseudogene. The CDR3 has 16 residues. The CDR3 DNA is TGTGCCAGCAGCAAAAAGAGCTGCCCGGTAAACTATGGCTACACCTTC. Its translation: CASSKKSCPVNYGYTF.

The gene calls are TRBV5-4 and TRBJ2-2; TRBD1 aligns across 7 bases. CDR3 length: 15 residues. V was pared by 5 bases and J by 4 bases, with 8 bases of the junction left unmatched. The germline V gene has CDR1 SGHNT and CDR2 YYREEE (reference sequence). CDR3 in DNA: TGTGCCAGCAGTCGGGACAGTAAGGCCACCGGGGAGCTGTTTTTT. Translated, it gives CASSRDSKATGELFF.

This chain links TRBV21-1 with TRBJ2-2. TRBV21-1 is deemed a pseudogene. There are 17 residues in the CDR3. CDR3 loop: CASSKVPRLGNTGELFF. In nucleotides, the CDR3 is TGTGCCAGCAGCAAAGTCCCCAGGTTGGGAAACACCGGGGAGCTGTTTTTT.

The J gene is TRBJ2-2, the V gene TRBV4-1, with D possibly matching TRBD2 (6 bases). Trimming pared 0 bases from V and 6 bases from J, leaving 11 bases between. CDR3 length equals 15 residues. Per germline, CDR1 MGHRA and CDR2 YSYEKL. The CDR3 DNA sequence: TGCGCCAGCAGCCAAGAAGGAGGGGCGGCCGGGGAGCTGTTTTTT. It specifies CASSQEGGAAGELFF.

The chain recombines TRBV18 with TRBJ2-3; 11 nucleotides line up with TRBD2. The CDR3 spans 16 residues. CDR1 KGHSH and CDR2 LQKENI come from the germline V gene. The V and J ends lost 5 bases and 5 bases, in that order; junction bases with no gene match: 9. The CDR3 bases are TGTGCCAGCTCAGATCAACTAGCGGGAGAAGGAGATACGCAGTATTTT. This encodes CASSDQLAGEGDTQYF. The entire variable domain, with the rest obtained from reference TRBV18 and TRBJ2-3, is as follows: NAGVMQNPRHLVRRRGQEARLRCSPMKGHSHVYWYRQLPEEGLKFMVYLQKENIIDESGMPKERFSAEFPKEGPSILRIQQVVRGDSAAYFCASSDQLAGEGDTQYFGPGTRLTVL.

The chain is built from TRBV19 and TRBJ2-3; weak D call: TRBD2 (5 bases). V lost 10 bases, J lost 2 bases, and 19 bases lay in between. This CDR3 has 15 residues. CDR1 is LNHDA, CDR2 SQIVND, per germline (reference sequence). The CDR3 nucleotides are TGTGCCACCTCGGAGCATAGCGAGACCACAGATACGCAGTATTTT. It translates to CATSEHSETTDTQYF.

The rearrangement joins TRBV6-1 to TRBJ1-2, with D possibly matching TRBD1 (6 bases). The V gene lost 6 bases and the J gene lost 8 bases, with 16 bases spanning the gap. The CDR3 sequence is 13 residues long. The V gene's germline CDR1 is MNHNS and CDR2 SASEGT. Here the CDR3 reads CASRPAGVKGYTF. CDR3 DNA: TGTGCCAGCAGACCCGCAGGGGTGAAGGGCTACACCTTC.